These T cell receptor beta chains were read from a single sample in a study of OX40 agonist ivuxolimab in advanced cancers. Profiling relied on immunoSEQ multiplex PCR, and the TCRdb table lists in-frame clones only, not all of them. Among some 50,000 clones, 88% were seen once, and the ten largest hold approximately 0.69%. The sequencing here drew on CD4+ or CD8+ T cells sorted from blood, taken in a trial of the OX40 agonist ivuxolimab. These receptors were taken from an adult with an advanced solid tumor such as melanoma, head and neck, liver or kidney cancer. CDR3s include the opening cysteine and the closing phenylalanine or tryptophan. D genes are given only for firm matches. Clone size appears in some rows only: once, few, many, or a class for an expanded clone.

>TRBV19|NA|TRBJ1-1|NA
CASSIERGRTEAFF
TGTGCCAGTAGTATTGAAAGGGGAAGGACTGAAGCTTTCTTT
>TRBV10-3|NA|TRBJ1-1|NA
CAISEGGGTEAFF
TGTGCCATCAGTGAAGGGGGGGGGACTGAAGCTTTCTTT
>TRBV5-4|NA|TRBJ2-1|NA
CASSRPAGAENEQFF
TGTGCCAGCAGCCGACCGGCGGGGGCCGAGAATGAGCAGTTCTTC
>TRBV4-1|NA|TRBJ1-2|NA
CASSQEGRGYGYTF
TGCGCCAGCAGCCAAGAGGGGAGGGGCTATGGCTACACCTTC
>TRBV11-1|once|TRBJ1-2|NA
CASSPLQGAFYGYTF
TGTGCCAGCAGCCCCCTACAGGGAGCGTTCTATGGCTACACCTTC
>TRBV20-1|NA|TRBJ2-1|NA
CSAEGTNEQFF
TGCAGTGCAGAAGGCACCAATGAGCAGTTCTTC
>TRBV7-3|NA|TRBJ2-2|NA
CASSSSGSNTGELFF
TGTGCCAGCAGCTCAAGCGGGTCGAACACCGGGGAGCTGTTTTTT
>TRBV5-4|NA|TRBJ1-2|NA
CASSPGNLPSNYGYTF
TGTGCCAGCAGCCCAGGGAACTTACCCTCGAACTATGGCTACACCTTC
>TRBV30|NA|TRBJ2-2|NA
CAWNPKGYGELFF
TGTGCCTGGAACCCAAAGGGATACGGGGAGCTGTTTTTT
>TRBV9|NA|TRBJ2-5|TRBD1
CASSAGTVTQETQYF
TGTGCCAGCAGCGCCGGGACAGTGACTCAAGAGACCCAGTACTTC
>TRBV5-1|NA|TRBJ1-5|NA
CASSLTGGTNQPQHF
TGCGCCAGCAGCTTGACAGGAGGAACCAATCAGCCCCAGCATTTT
>TRBV11-3|NA|TRBJ1-2|TRBD1
CASSRDRAYGYTF
TGTGCCAGCAGCCGCGACAGGGCCTATGGCTACACCTTC
>TRBV19|NA|TRBJ2-7|TRBD1
CASSPDRGRAYEQYF
TGTGCCAGTAGTCCGGACAGGGGGCGCGCCTACGAGCAGTACTTC
>TRBV7-8|NA|TRBJ2-7|NA
CASSLSVLRIYSYEQYF
TGTGCCAGCAGCTTATCCGTACTCCGGATCTACTCCTACGAGCAGTACTTC
>TRBV5-1|NA|TRBJ2-5|TRBD2
CASSIAGEETQYF
TGCGCCAGCAGCATCGCGGGAGAAGAGACCCAGTACTTC
>TRBV13|NA|TRBJ2-3|TRBD2
CASSLGLAGTDTQYF
TGTGCCAGCAGCTTGGGACTAGCGGGCACAGATACGCAGTATTTT
>TRBV5-1|once|TRBJ1-4|TRBD1
CASSPGTATNEKLFF
TGCGCCAGCAGCCCAGGGACAGCAACTAATGAAAAACTGTTTTTT
>TRBV4-1|NA|TRBJ2-3|TRBD2
CASSQPPGTSGRAVDTQYF
TGCGCCAGCAGCCAGCCCCCCGGGACTAGCGGGAGGGCGGTAGATACGCAGTATTTT
>TRBV19|NA|TRBJ1-4|NA
CASSIGGVNEKLFF
TGTGCCAGTAGTATTGGAGGGGTTAATGAAAAACTGTTTTTT
>TRBV4-1|NA|TRBJ2-5|NA
CASSQQIDRQETQYF
TGCGCCAGCAGCCAGCAAATCGACAGGCAAGAGACCCAGTACTTC
>TRBV5-1|NA|TRBJ1-1|NA
CASSPGGSMNTEAFF
TGCGCCAGCAGCCCGGGGGGAAGTATGAACACTGAAGCTTTCTTT
>TRBV13|NA|TRBJ1-1|NA
CASSRRRRLERTEAFF
TGTGCCAGCAGTCGAAGACGTAGGTTGGAGAGGACTGAAGCTTTCTTT
>TRBV7-9|NA|TRBJ1-2|NA
CASSEDGQLGYTF
TGTGCCAGCAGCGAGGATGGTCAGCTCGGCTACACCTTC
>TRBV28|NA|TRBJ1-3|NA
CASSSLGRGPSGNTIYF
TGTGCCAGCAGTTCCCTCGGCAGGGGCCCCTCTGGAAACACCATATATTTT
>TRBV28|NA|TRBJ2-3|NA
CASSSPGVDTQYF
TGTGCCAGCAGTTCCCCCGGGGTAGATACGCAGTATTTT
>TRBV2|NA|TRBJ1-1|TRBD1
CASIYRGQNTEAFF
TGTGCCAGCATTTACAGGGGCCAGAACACTGAAGCTTTCTTT
>TRBV10-2|NA|TRBJ2-7|TRBD1
CASSGGQGGEQYF
TGCGCCAGCAGTGGGGGACAGGGGGGCGAGCAGTACTTC
>TRBV7-2|NA|TRBJ2-5|NA
CASSFLGETQYF
TGTGCCAGCAGCTTTCTGGGAGAGACCCAGTACTTC
>TRBV5-1|NA|TRBJ1-1|NA
CASSSTELGGTEAFF
TGCGCCAGCAGCTCAACTGAGTTAGGGGGCACTGAAGCTTTCTTT
>TRBV5-6|NA|TRBJ2-1|TRBD2
CASSLAVGGSREQFF
TGTGCCAGCAGCTTGGCCGTAGGCGGGAGCCGGGAGCAGTTCTTC
>TRBV7-8|NA|TRBJ2-3|NA
CASSPSGALTDTQYF
TGTGCCAGCAGCCCCAGTGGGGCGCTCACAGATACGCAGTATTTT
>TRBV30|NA|TRBJ2-7|NA
CAWSAGASYEQYF
TGTGCCTGGAGTGCAGGGGCGTCCTACGAGCAGTACTTC
>TRBV5-8|few|TRBJ2-5|TRBD1
CASSFPGQGGETQYF
TGTGCCAGCAGCTTCCCGGGACAGGGGGGAGAGACCCAGTACTTC
>TRBV6-5|NA|TRBJ1-3|TRBD1
CASSTTGAGGNTIYF
TGTGCCAGCAGCACCACAGGGGCGGGTGGAAACACCATATATTTT
>TRBV2|NA|TRBJ1-2|NA
CASSEARTAAYGYTF
TGTGCCAGCAGTGAGGCGCGAACGGCGGCCTATGGCTACACCTTC
>TRBV5-4|NA|TRBJ2-1|TRBD2
CASSSRLATSRIDNEQFF
TGTGCCAGCAGCTCAAGACTAGCGACCTCACGGATCGACAATGAGCAGTTCTTC
>TRBV21-1|NA|TRBJ2-5|NA
CASSRKIKTQYF
TGTGCCAGCAGCAGGAAAATAAAGACCCAGTACTTC
>TRBV5-1|NA|TRBJ2-1|NA
CASSYRDDEQFF
TGCGCCAGCAGCTACAGGGACGATGAGCAGTTCTTC
>TRBV6-1|NA|TRBJ1-2|NA
CATHGPNRAGYTF
TGTGCCACTCACGGACCTAATCGAGCTGGCTACACCTTC
>TRBV7-8|NA|TRBJ1-5|TRBD1
CATTKDRALNQPQHF
TGTGCCACCACCAAAGACAGGGCCCTCAATCAGCCCCAGCATTTT
>TRBV19|once|TRBJ2-7|TRBD1
CASSIGGQGAEQYF
TGTGCCAGTAGTATAGGGGGACAGGGTGCCGAGCAGTACTTC
>TRBV11-2|NA|TRBJ2-1|NA
CASSLEGRSYNEQFF
TGTGCCAGCAGTTTGGAGGGACGATCCTACAATGAGCAGTTCTTC
>TRBV5-4|NA|TRBJ2-7|NA
CASSLGLNYEQYF
TGTGCCAGCAGCTTGGGCCTAAATTACGAGCAGTACTTC
>TRBV19|NA|TRBJ2-7|NA
CASSIGGTYEQYF
TGTGCCAGTAGTATAGGGGGAACCTACGAGCAGTACTTC
>TRBV19|NA|TRBJ1-1|NA
CASSIGTNTEAFF
TGTGCCAGTAGTATAGGTACGAACACTGAAGCTTTCTTT
>TRBV6-5|NA|TRBJ2-7|TRBD2
CASAASGSGYEQYF
TGTGCCAGCGCAGCTAGCGGGAGTGGCTACGAGCAGTACTTC
>TRBV7-8|NA|TRBJ2-1|TRBD2
CASSQWGSSGNSNEQFF
TGTGCCAGCAGCCAGTGGGGGTCTAGCGGGAATAGTAATGAGCAGTTCTTC
>TRBV21-1|NA|TRBJ1-2|NA
CASSAQGRGYTF
TGTGCCAGCAGCGCCCAGGGTCGAGGCTACACCTTC
>TRBV4-1|once|TRBJ1-1|TRBD1
CASSQDLGQGIGTEAFF
TGCGCCAGCAGCCAAGATCTGGGACAGGGGATAGGCACTGAAGCTTTCTTT
>TRBV5-1|NA|TRBJ2-7|NA
CASGDRAQSYEQYF
TGCGCCAGCGGCGACAGAGCGCAATCCTACGAGCAGTACTTC
>TRBV5-5|NA|TRBJ2-2|TRBD1
CASSFRQGASNTGELFF
TGTGCCAGCAGCTTTAGGCAGGGGGCGTCTAACACCGGGGAGCTGTTTTTT
>TRBV18|NA|TRBJ1-2|NA
CASSELGDGYGYTF
TGTGCCAGCTCAGAGTTGGGGGACGGCTATGGCTACACCTTC
>TRBV29-1|NA|TRBJ2-7|TRBD1
CSVESLTGHEQYF
TGCAGCGTTGAGAGTCTGACAGGGCACGAGCAGTACTTC
>TRBV28|NA|TRBJ2-7|NA
CASSLWGGLSEQYF
TGTGCCAGCAGTTTATGGGGGGGTTTGAGCGAGCAGTACTTC
>TRBV5-6|few|TRBJ2-7|NA
CASSFPTGNHEQYF
TGTGCCAGCAGCTTTCCGACGGGCAACCACGAGCAGTACTTC